A single sample gave rise to the 14 T cell receptor beta chains below, sequenced in a study of T cell responses to AZD1222 COVID-19 vaccine. Data came from immunoSEQ multiplex PCR; TCRdb stores just in-frame clones and leaves some out. The profile covers over 85,000 clones, with roughly 89% appearing a single time and roughly 15% taken by the ten largest. Source: peripheral blood, taken 28 days after the second AZD1222 dose. The source is an adult who received the AZD1222 COVID-19 vaccine.

The V and J genes are TRBV9 and TRBJ1-3; no reliable D call. The CDR3 contains 15 residues. Trimming took off 3 bases at V and 0 bases at J, with 10 bases between the two ends. Germline lookup yields CDR1 SGDLS and CDR2 YYNGEE. The CDR3 is CASSEIGVSGNTIYF. The CDR3 DNA reads as TGTGCCAGCAGCGAGATCGGGGTCTCTGGAAACACCATATATTTT.

This sequence joins TRBV28 and TRBJ2-2, with 9 bases lining up with TRBD2. With V trimmed by 6 bases and J by 4 bases, 6 bases remained unmatched. The CDR3 has 15 amino acids. In germline, CDR1 is MDHEN, CDR2 SYDVKM. The CDR3 DNA reads TGTGCCAGCAGGATAGCGGGGGAGGGCACCGGGGAGCTGTTTTTT. Amino acids: CASRIAGEGTGELFF.

On this clone itself: The same CDR3 arises from other DNA sequences in this sample as well. The V and J genes are TRBV7-9 and TRBJ2-7; D is unresolved. The CDR3 is 12 amino acids. Germline values: CDR1 SEHNR, CDR2 FQNEAQ (reference sequence). Trimming pared 1 base from V and 4 bases from J, leaving 5 bases between. The CDR3, as DNA: TGTGCCAGCAGCTTAGTGAGTTACGAGCAGTACTTC. Amino acid sequence: CASSLVSYEQYF.

The chain employs TRBV2 and TRBJ1-1; TRBD1 matches at 8 bases. Germline-derived CDR1 and CDR2 are SNHLY and FYNNEI. The CDR3 sequence is 14 residues long. Trimming took 6 bases from V and 4 from J; bases not matched to a gene: 7. The DNA of the CDR3 is TGTGCCAGCAGCTCCCGACAGGGGAGCACTGAAGCTTTCTTT. Translated, it gives CASSSRQGSTEAFF.

This clone was detected only once. The chain combines TRBV2 with TRBJ1-2, with a tentative D call TRBD1 (5 bases). With 7 bases removed from V and 2 bases from J, the gap between germline ends came to 14 bases. This CDR3 spans 14 amino acids. Germline values: CDR1 SNHLY, CDR2 FYNNEI. The CDR3 spells CASKKTGENYGYTF. The CDR3 DNA reads as TGTGCCAGCAAAAAAACAGGCGAAAACTATGGCTACACCTTC.

This clone was detected only once. The V gene is TRBV29-1, the J gene TRBJ2-1, with 8 bases aligning to TRBD2. J lost 4 bases, V lost 7 bases, and 9 bases had no gene match. CDR3 length equals 14 residues. Per the germline V gene, CDR1 is SQVTM and CDR2 is ANQGSEA. DNA of the CDR3: TGCAGCGAATTAGCGGGAACACTATACAATGAGCAGTTCTTC. This codes for CSELAGTLYNEQFF.

The V call is TRBV7-6, the J call TRBJ1-2; D is unclear. Germline V gene lookup returns CDR1 SGHVS and CDR2 FNYEAQ. With 5 bases removed from V and 7 bases from J, the gap between germline ends came to 20 bases. The CDR3 loop spans 15 amino acids. The CDR3 DNA reads as TGTGCCAGCAGCCTAGGCGGACGGGCAGCTGGTGGCTACACCTTC. This gives the protein CASSLGGRAAGGYTF.

This chain joins TRBV5-1 and TRBJ2-2; tentative D call: TRBD1 (6 bases). Trimming took 0 bases from V and 6 from J, leaving 9 bases between them. CDR1 and CDR2 (germline): SGHRS, YFSETQ. The CDR3 runs to 14 residues. CDR3: CASSLVQGAGELFF. Here the CDR3 DNA reads TGCGCCAGCAGCTTGGTACAGGGAGCCGGGGAGCTGTTTTTT.

This clone was picked up one time. This rearrangement joins TRBV3-1 (or the pseudogene TRBV3-2) to TRBJ2-2; 12 nucleotides match TRBD1. The CDR3 has 22 amino acids. V shed 0 bases, J shed 4 bases, and the junction held 18 bases outside the gene matches. The germline gives CDR1 LGHDT, CDR2 YNNKEL (reference sequence). The CDR3 loop reads CASSQDGWDRGQSKGGTGELFF. As DNA, the CDR3 is TGTGCCAGCAGCCAAGATGGCTGGGACAGGGGGCAGTCCAAGGGAGGCACCGGGGAGCTGTTTTTT.

This clone showed up just once. The chain employs TRBV5-1 and TRBJ2-5, with 7 bases lining up with TRBD2. The germline V gene encodes CDR1 SGHRS and CDR2 YFSETQ. The CDR3 consists of 16 residues. V shed 0 bases, J shed 1 base, and the junction held 6 bases outside the gene matches. The CDR3 loop is CASSLGPSGGQETQYF. CDR3 nucleotides: TGCGCCAGCAGCTTGGGCCCTAGCGGAGGCCAAGAGACCCAGTACTTC.

V and J are TRBV11-3 and TRBJ2-3; 8 bases map to TRBD2. The CDR3 runs 14 residues. J gave up 1 base and V 5 bases, and 2 bases lay outside the gene matches. Germline V gene sequence: CDR1 SGHNT, CDR2 YENEEA. The CDR3 is CASSVSGGTDTQYF. As DNA, the CDR3 is TGTGCCAGCAGCGTTAGCGGGGGCACAGATACGCAGTATTTT.

The chain employs TRBV3-1 (or the pseudogene TRBV3-2) and TRBJ2-7, with a weak D call TRBD2 (5 bases). The germline V and J ends were trimmed by 0 bases and 2 bases, with 8 bases remaining between them. CDR1 is LGHDT, CDR2 YNNKEL, per germline (reference sequence). The CDR3 length is 14 residues. CDR3 amino acids: CASSQDDGTYEQYF. CDR3 coding DNA: TGTGCCAGCAGCCAAGACGACGGGACCTACGAGCAGTACTTC.

On this clone: The conserved closing phenylalanine or tryptophan is absent in this CDR3, likely reflecting a read error. No DNA is shown, since the ends of the CDR3 on it are uncertain; the CDR3 is the one TCRdb lists. The V and J genes are TRBV5-1 and TRBJ2-7; the listed D gene, TRBD2, was not tested against the DNA. The CDR3 is 14 residues long, ends included. Per the germline V gene, CDR1 is SGHRS and CDR2 is YFSETQ. CDR3 sequence: CASSPAGCEGPQGG.

The J gene is TRBJ2-7, the V gene TRBV11-2; D unclear. Germline V CDR1 and CDR2: SGHAT, FQNNGV. The CDR3 loop spans 15 amino acids. Trimming pared 5 bases from V and 1 base from J, leaving 15 bases between. The CDR3 DNA is TGTGCCAGCAGCATTGAATCCAGCCCTTCCTACGAGCAGTACTTC. Its protein product is CASSIESSPSYEQYF.